This T cell receptor beta chain stems from a study of blood T cell repertoires in COVID-19. In the authors' workflow: Reference gene primer amplification in the assay estimated nucleated cell counts. The data were produced by immunoSEQ multiplex PCR, yet TCRdb's version contains in-frame clones alone and is incomplete. V, J and clone size are taken as reported in that table, and D and trimming were inferred from the DNA itself. The sample includes fewer than 250,000 clones, approximately 80% seen only once; the top ten take approximately 2%. With V trimmed by 0 bases and J by 0 bases, 3 bases remained unmatched. Germline V CDR1 and CDR2: SGHRS, YFSETQ. The CDR3 is made up of 16 amino acids. The participants were between about 18 and 90 years old and came from some 23 US areas.

This chain uses TRBV5-1 with TRBJ1-3; TRBD1 aligns across 7 bases. The sequence was collected from a man aged 55 to 70 who had recovered from COVID-19. The specimen sequenced was PBMCs or T cells enriched from blood (not recorded which). CDR3: CASSLDGTASGNTIYF. The CDR3 DNA reads as TGCGCCAGCAGCTTGGATGGGACAGCCTCTGGAAACACCATATATTTT. The full variable domain, rest sourced from reference TRBV5-1 and TRBJ1-3, is KAGVTQTPRYLIKTRGQQVTLSCSPISGHRSVSWYQQTPGQGLQFLFEYFSETQRNKGNFPGRFSGRQFSNSRSEMNVSTLELGDSALYLCASSLDGTASGNTIYFGEGSWLTVV.